These T cell receptor beta chains were read from a single sample in a study of blood T cells in healthy people across ages. TCRdb re-called the 5' RACE reads through MiXCR, storing one row per CDR3 protein. The sample holds fewer than 800,000 distinct CDR3 sequences, roughly 32% seen once. Sequences were obtained from blood. These receptors were collected from a woman aged 80 or over in good health. The CDR3 runs from the conserved cysteine through the conserved F or W. Each record gives: V gene, D gene, J gene, clone size, CDR3 DNA, CDR3 protein. The D gene is left open where the match is weak. Size values are once, few and many counts, or a class for expanded clones, and some rows have none.

V: TRBV7-2; D: TRBD2; J: TRBJ2-7; size: NA; DNA: TGTGCCAGCAGCTTGCGGCGGGGGGAGTACAATGAGCAGTACTTC; CDR3: CASSLRRGEYNEQYF
V: TRBV11-2; D: TRBD1; J: TRBJ2-1; size: many; DNA: TGTGCCAGCAGCCCGGGACAGGGACCGTCCTACAATGAGCAGTTCTTC; CDR3: CASSPGQGPSYNEQFF
V: TRBV27; D: NA; J: TRBJ1-2; size: many; DNA: TGTGCCAGCAGTTTCTTAACAGGGTTCTATGGCTACACCTTC; CDR3: CASSFLTGFYGYTF
V: TRBV15; D: TRBD1; J: TRBJ2-7; size: many; DNA: TGTGCCACCAGCAGAGGGGACAGGCTTAGTGAGCAGTACTTC; CDR3: CATSRGDRLSEQYF
V: TRBV5-1; D: TRBD2; J: TRBJ2-3; size: many; DNA: TGCGCCAGCAGCCCCTGGACTAGCGGGGGTGAAAATACGCAGTATTTT; CDR3: CASSPWTSGGENTQYF
V: TRBV18; D: NA; J: TRBJ1-1; size: NA; DNA: TGTGCCAGCTCCCTCCGGTTTGACACTGAAGCTTTCTTT; CDR3: CASSLRFDTEAFF
V: TRBV6-2/TRBV6-3; D: NA; J: TRBJ2-1; size: NA; DNA: TGTGCCAGCAAATCCCTAGCGCCAAGTCTGGGTGAGCAGTTCTTC; CDR3: CASKSLAPSLGEQFF
V: TRBV20-1; D: NA; J: TRBJ1-2; size: NA; DNA: TGCAGTGCCCGGAGGGTGCCGATAGGCTATGGCTACACCTTC; CDR3: CSARRVPIGYGYTF
V: TRBV29-1; D: NA; J: TRBJ1-4; size: few; DNA: TGCAGCGCATCAGAAGCAACTAATGAAAAACTGTTTTTT; CDR3: CSASEATNEKLFF
V: TRBV6-6; D: TRBD1; J: TRBJ1-1; size: few; DNA: TGTGCCAGCAGTTACCCGACAGGGTTAAACACTGAAGCTTTCTTT; CDR3: CASSYPTGLNTEAFF
V: TRBV30; D: NA; J: TRBJ2-7; size: few; DNA: TGTGCCTGGAGTTCTCCGGGCCCTATAAGTCTCTACGAGCAGTACTTC; CDR3: CAWSSPGPISLYEQYF
V: TRBV7-9; D: NA; J: TRBJ1-3; size: NA; DNA: TGTGCCAGCAGCATTTGGGAAGCGGGCCGAGGAAACACCATATATTTT; CDR3: CASSIWEAGRGNTIYF
V: TRBV4-1; D: NA; J: TRBJ2-5; size: NA; DNA: TGCGCCAGCAGCCAAGGCACGACCCCACAAGAGACCCAGTACTTC; CDR3: CASSQGTTPQETQYF
V: TRBV13; D: NA; J: TRBJ2-6; size: once; DNA: TGTGCCAGCAGCTCGCCTGTGGGGTCTGGGGCCAACGTCCTGACTTTC; CDR3: CASSSPVGSGANVLTF
V: TRBV7-2; D: NA; J: TRBJ1-2; size: many; DNA: TGTGCCAGCAGTCCTGACAGGTTTGGCTACACCTTC; CDR3: CASSPDRFGYTF
V: TRBV6-1; D: TRBD2; J: TRBJ2-2; size: NA; DNA: TGTGCCAGCAGTACGCGGACTAGCGGGAACGGGGAGCTGTTTTTT; CDR3: CASSTRTSGNGELFF
V: TRBV3-1; D: NA; J: TRBJ2-5; size: many; DNA: TGTGCCAGCAGCCAAGGTTACAGGGGAGGGACCCAGTACTTC; CDR3: CASSQGYRGGTQYF
V: TRBV27; D: NA; J: TRBJ1-2; size: NA; DNA: TGTGCCAGCAGTTTAGTAGGCGGGTACTATGGCTACACCTTC; CDR3: CASSLVGGYYGYTF
V: TRBV9; D: NA; J: TRBJ1-1; size: few; DNA: TGTGCCAGCAGCGCCGAGATGAACACTGAAGCTTTCTTT; CDR3: CASSAEMNTEAFF
V: TRBV7-6; D: NA; J: TRBJ1-1; size: NA; DNA: TGTGCCAGCAGCGTGGACGTTCACACTGAAGCTTTCTTT; CDR3: CASSVDVHTEAFF
V: TRBV18; D: TRBD1; J: TRBJ2-5; size: many; DNA: TGTGCCAGCACTAGGGACAGACAAGAGACCCAGTACTTC; CDR3: CASTRDRQETQYF
V: TRBV27; D: NA; J: TRBJ2-7; size: many; DNA: TGTGCCAGCAGTCCGGTAGCCCCCTACGAGCAGTACTTC; CDR3: CASSPVAPYEQYF